This T cell receptor beta chain comes out of a study of PD-L1 blockade in urothelial cancer. Whole-study findings and limits: Better survival was predicted by below-median pretreatment blood TCR clonality.

Trimming removed 5 bases from V and 10 bases from J, with 9 bases in between. CDR1 and CDR2 (germline): SEHNR, FQNEAQ (reference sequence). The CDR3 runs 11 residues. With respect to this clone: The antigen is not known.

The repertoire was sequenced with immunoSEQ multiplex PCR; TCRdb's copy has only in-frame clones and lacks some. Of fewer than 45,000 clones in the sample, more than 65% are singletons; the top ten hold approximately 3.6%. This chain links TRBV7-9 with TRBJ1-3, with D uncertain. The TCR was taken from a man between 70 and 80 years old with urothelial cancer. The sequences come from PBMCs, collected around atezolizumab (anti-PD-L1) treatment. DNA for the CDR3: TGTGCCAGCAGCCAGGAAATTACCATATATTTT. Encoded protein: CASSQEITIYF.